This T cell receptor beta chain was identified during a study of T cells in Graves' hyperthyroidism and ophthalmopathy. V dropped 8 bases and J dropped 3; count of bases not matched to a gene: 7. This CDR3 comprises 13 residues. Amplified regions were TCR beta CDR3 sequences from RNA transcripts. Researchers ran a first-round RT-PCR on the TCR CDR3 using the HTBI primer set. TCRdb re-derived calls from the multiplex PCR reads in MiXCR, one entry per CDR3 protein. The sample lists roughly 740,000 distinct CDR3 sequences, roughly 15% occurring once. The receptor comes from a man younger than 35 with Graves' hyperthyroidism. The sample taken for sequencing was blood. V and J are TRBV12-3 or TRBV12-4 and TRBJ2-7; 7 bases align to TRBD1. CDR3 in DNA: TGTGCCAGCTCCCACAGGGGTAACTACGAGCAGTACTTC. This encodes CASSHRGNYEQYF.